The 16 T cell receptor beta chains below come from one sample, sequenced in a study of CD8 T cells in ankylosing spondylitis. TCRdb itself ran the 5' RACE reads through MiXCR, one entry per CDR3 protein. The sample lists under 150,000 distinct CDR3 sequences; approximately 10% were seen once. Material: blood, either unsorted or a sorted T cell fraction (not recorded which). These receptors were obtained from a male donor with ankylosing spondylitis or in good health (not recorded which).

This clonotype was seen repeatedly, ten times or more. The genes are TRBV4-3 and TRBJ2-5, with D uncertain. CDR1 and CDR2 (germline): LGHNA, YSLEER. V was shortened by 0 bases and J by 1 base, with 3 bases between the two germline ends. The CDR3 consists of 13 residues. The CDR3 DNA reads as TGCGCCAGCAGCCAAGACGGCCAAGAGACCCAGTACTTC. This gives the protein CASSQDGQETQYF.

The sample holds a few counts of this clonotype. The V call is TRBV28, the J call TRBJ2-4; 10 bases line up with TRBD2. From germline, CDR1 is MDHEN and CDR2 SYDVKM. V lost 3 bases to trimming and J lost 0 bases; unmatched junction nucleotides: 8. This CDR3 contains 18 residues. In DNA, the CDR3 is TGTGCCAGCAGTTTCCAGCGGGAGGGCAGGATAGCCAAAAACATTCAGTACTTC. Translating it yields CASSFQREGRIAKNIQYF.

Many counts were recorded for this clonotype. This chain uses TRBV27 with TRBJ2-7; the match to TRBD2 covers 9 bases. The CDR3 is 16 residues long. J was trimmed by 3 bases and V by 5 bases; bases with no gene match: 11. The germline V gene has CDR1 MNHEY and CDR2 SMNVEV (reference sequence). CDR3 sequence (DNA): TGTGCCAGCAGTCCAAAGATAGCGGGAGCTAACTACGAGCAGTACTTC. Residues: CASSPKIAGANYEQYF.

This clonotype was detected many times. This chain joins TRBV12-3 or TRBV12-4 and TRBJ2-7, with a possible D match to TRBD2 (7 bases). This CDR3 spans 14 amino acids. Trimming pared 6 bases from V and 2 bases from J, leaving 14 bases between. CDR3 coding DNA: TGTGCCAGCAGGAGGGGAGGGGGAGCCTACGAGCAGTACTTC. It translates to CASRRGGGAYEQYF.

This clonotype has ten or more counts. The chain carries TRBV12-3 or TRBV12-4 and TRBJ2-1, with TRBD2 matching over 9 bases. The CDR3 sequence is 14 residues long. The V segment lost 3 bases and the J segment 6 bases; nucleotides outside the gene matches: 3. The CDR3: CASSFSGSINEQFF. CDR3 DNA: TGTGCCAGCAGTTTTAGCGGGAGTATCAATGAGCAGTTCTTC.

This clonotype was recorded at least ten times. For the CDR3, the DNA is TGCGCCAGCAGCCCCACGCTCCGCACAGATACGCAGTATTTT. Amino acids: CASSPTLRTDTQYF. This chain links TRBV5-1 with TRBJ2-3; the D is unclear. The V and J ends lost 4 bases and 1 base respectively, with 10 bases between them. Germline V gene sequence: CDR1 SGHRS, CDR2 YFSETQ. The CDR3 sequence is 14 residues long.

The rearrangement uses TRBV7-2 and TRBJ1-1; the match to TRBD1 covers 7 bases. The germline V gene has CDR1 SGHTA and CDR2 FQGNSA. V shed 5 bases and J 5 bases; nucleotides not matched to a gene: 8. There are 14 residues in the CDR3. This CDR3 is CASSPYPGQTEAFF. The DNA for the CDR3 is TGTGCCAGCAGCCCATACCCGGGACAGACTGAAGCTTTCTTT.

The J gene is TRBJ2-7, the V gene TRBV28; 9 positions match TRBD1. V shed 2 bases, J shed 2 bases, and the junction held 13 bases outside the gene matches. The germline CDR1 and CDR2 sequences are MDHEN and SYDVKM. The CDR3 loop spans 18 amino acids. The CDR3 region is CASSLGTGGQGIPYEQYF. The CDR3, as DNA: TGTGCCAGCAGTTTAGGCACTGGGGGACAGGGAATTCCCTACGAGCAGTACTTC.

This clonotype was recorded many times. This chain joins TRBV28 and TRBJ1-2; tentative D call: TRBD1 (5 bases). The V end was cut by 6 bases, the J end by 0 bases, with 8 bases between. The CDR3 consists of 13 residues. CDR1 is MDHEN and CDR2 is SYDVKM in the germline V gene. CDR3 residues: CASRETANYGYTF. The CDR3 region has the DNA TGTGCCAGCAGGGAGACAGCTAACTATGGCTACACCTTC.

This clonotype showed up many times. V gene TRBV27 combines with J gene TRBJ1-6; 7 bases fit TRBD1. V gave up 3 bases and J gave up 6 bases; unmatched junction bases: 8. Germline V CDR1 and CDR2: MNHEY, SMNVEV (reference sequence). This CDR3 is built from 16 residues. Here the CDR3 DNA reads TGTGCCAGCAGTTTCAACAGGGGATCGAGTAATTCACCCCTCCACTTT. Translating it yields CASSFNRGSSNSPLHF.

The chain couples TRBV20-1 to TRBJ2-1; TRBD2 matches 7 bases. The CDR3 extends over 19 amino acids. V trimming: 3 bases; J trimming: 0 bases; junction bases outside the gene matches: 17. CDR1 is DFQATT and CDR2 is SNEGSKA in the germline V gene (reference sequence). CDR3 amino acids: CSARPHGRPRLSSYNEQFF. CDR3 nucleotides: TGCAGTGCTAGGCCCCACGGGAGGCCCCGTCTTAGCTCCTACAATGAGCAGTTCTTC.

This clonotype appeared a few times. The V gene is TRBV29-1, the J gene TRBJ2-5; 8 nucleotides match TRBD2. In germline, CDR1 is SQVTM, CDR2 ANQGSEA. V was clipped by 8 bases and J by 2 bases; unmatched bases: 7. This CDR3 spans 13 amino acids. The CDR3 sequence is CSIRAGAQETQYF. The CDR3 DNA follows: TGCAGCATACGAGCGGGGGCTCAAGAGACCCAGTACTTC.

The chain recombines TRBV20-1 with TRBJ2-5, with D tentatively TRBD1 or TRBD2 (6 bases each). CDR1 and CDR2 from the germline V gene are DFQATT and SNEGSKA (reference sequence). This CDR3 is built from 15 residues. The V end was cut by 6 bases, the J end by 5 bases, with 22 bases between. The CDR3 protein is CSAPERGAVVETQYF. Here the CDR3 DNA reads TGCAGTGCCCCAGAGAGGGGGGCTGTGGTGGAGACCCAGTACTTC.

This clonotype occurred many times. The chain employs TRBV28 and TRBJ2-7; D is ambiguous. Trimming pared 11 bases from V and 2 bases from J, leaving 13 bases between. In germline, CDR1 is MDHEN, CDR2 SYDVKM. The CDR3 spans 12 residues. This chain's CDR3 is CAVHGQTYEQYF. The CDR3 coding sequence is TGTGCCGTACACGGGCAAACCTACGAGCAGTACTTC.

The chain recombines TRBV27 with TRBJ2-5, with D maybe TRBD1 (5 bases). Trimming cost V 7 bases and J 1 base, with 16 bases left between them. The CDR3 loop spans 15 amino acids. Looked up from germline, CDR1 is MNHEY and CDR2 is SMNVEV (reference sequence). In nucleotides, the CDR3 is TGTGCCAGCATAGGTTCACAGGCGCCCCAAGAGACCCAGTACTTC. This codes for CASIGSQAPQETQYF.

This clonotype showed up many times. The rearrangement joins TRBV20-1 to TRBJ2-1, with TRBD2 as a possible D gene (6 bases). Germline lookup yields CDR1 DFQATT and CDR2 SNEGSKA (reference sequence). V was clipped by 6 bases and J by 9 bases, with 24 bases between them. The CDR3 totals 15 residues. The CDR3 reads CSARGGGGELSEQFF. The DNA of the CDR3 is TGCAGTGCGCGGGGAGGTGGGGGAGAGCTTAGTGAGCAGTTCTTC.